A selection of T cell receptor beta chains follows, all from one sample in a study of Ad26.COV2.S vaccination and SARS-CoV-2 variants. Data came from immunoSEQ multiplex PCR; TCRdb stores just in-frame clones and leaves some out. The sample shows around 300,000 clones, about 89% of them seen only once. The specimen was peripheral blood, collected in a trial of Ad26.COV2.S vaccine versus placebo. All receptors come from a person between 18 and 59 years old who received the Ad26.COV2.S COVID-19 vaccine or a placebo. The CDR3 runs from the conserved cysteine through the conserved F or W. The order of the fields is D gene, CDR3 length, J gene, clone size, V gene, CDR3 DNA, CDR3 protein. D genes are given only for firm matches. The size of a clone is reported for some rows only, either as once, few or many, or as a class for expanded clones.

>-|13|TRBJ2-7|many|TRBV30
TGTGCCTGGAGTGTACTGAGGTCGGGAGAGCAGTACTTC
CAWSVLRSGEQYF
>-|13|TRBJ1-1|-|TRBV28
TGTGCCAGCGGCCTAACTTCGAACACTGAAGCTTTCTTT
CASGLTSNTEAFF
>-|11|TRBJ1-2|once|TRBV18
TGTGCCAGCTCGAGGGATCTTGGCTACACCTTC
CASSRDLGYTF
>-|15|TRBJ1-6|-|TRBV9
TGTGCCAGCAGCGTAGGATTGCGGGAGTTGGCTCCCCTCCACTTT
CASSVGLRELAPLHF
>-|17|TRBJ1-2|once|TRBV25-1
TGTGCCAGCAGTGGGAAAAATATAATCCCAAATAACTATGGCTACACCTTC
CASSGKNIIPNNYGYTF
>-|17|TRBJ2-4|-|TRBV11-2
TGTGCCAGCAGCTTAGCCAGGGGTCGGTTTGCCAAAAACATTCAGTACTTC
CASSLARGRFAKNIQYF
>-|14|TRBJ2-5|once|TRBV2
TGTGCCAGCAGTGCGCAGCTAGCTCGAGAGACCCAGTACTTC
CASSAQLARETQYF
>-|16|TRBJ1-2|-|TRBV5-1
TGCGCCAGCAGCTTTTGGGGCCCCAGGGGCTCCTATGGCTACACCTTC
CASSFWGPRGSYGYTF
>TRBD1|14|TRBJ1-4|few|TRBV24-1
TGTGCCACCAGTGATACAGGGGAAAATGAAAAACTGTTTTTT
CATSDTGENEKLFF
>TRBD2|14|TRBJ2-7|-|TRBV7-9
TGTGCCAGCAGCTTCGCGGGAGCCCTATACGAGCAGTACTTC
CASSFAGALYEQYF
>-|14|TRBJ1-6|-|TRBV3-1/TRBV3-2
TGTGCCAGCAGCCACGGGCAGGGATATTCACCCCTCCACTTT
CASSHGQGYSPLHF
>-|13|TRBJ2-7|-|TRBV3-1/TRBV3-2
TGTGCCAGCAGCCAAGGTAACAACTACGAGCAGTACTTC
CASSQGNNYEQYF
>-|14|TRBJ1-2|-|TRBV6-4
TGTGCCAGCAGTGACAGAGGCAAGAACTATGGCTACACCTTC
CASSDRGKNYGYTF
>TRBD1|15|TRBJ2-7|-|TRBV7-2
TGTGCCAGCAGCTTAGCGGGGACAGGGTATTACGAGCAGTACTTC
CASSLAGTGYYEQYF
>TRBD1|15|TRBJ2-7|-|TRBV29-1
TGCAGCGTTGAAGGCCCGGGACAGGGGGCCTACGAGCAGTACTTC
CSVEGPGQGAYEQYF
>-|17|TRBJ2-3|-|TRBV4-1
TGCGCCAGCAGCCCGCGGATGGGAGCGGCACCCACAGATACGCAGTATTTT
CASSPRMGAAPTDTQYF
>-|16|TRBJ2-7|-|TRBV5-1
TGCGCCAGCAGTAGACAGGTTGACACGAGCTCCTACGAGCAGTACTTC
CASSRQVDTSSYEQYF
>-|15|TRBJ2-2|-|TRBV7-2
TGTGCCAGCAGCTTCCGGACAGAAAACACCGGGGAGCTGTTTTTT
CASSFRTENTGELFF
>-|17|TRBJ2-5|once|TRBV3-1/TRBV3-2
TGTGCCAGCAGCCAAGGACTTGACAGATACGACCAAGAGACCCAGTACTTC
CASSQGLDRYDQETQYF
>-|17|TRBJ1-6|-|TRBV27
TGTGCCAGCAGTCCTCACTTCCCGAGCTCCTATAATTCACCCCTCCACTTT
CASSPHFPSSYNSPLHF
>-|12|TRBJ2-7|once|TRBV28
TGTGCCAGCAGATCAGGGTCCTACGAGCAGTACTTC
CASRSGSYEQYF
>-|12|TRBJ1-1|-|TRBV29-1
TGCAGCGTACTGGAGCAGAGCACTGAAGCTTTCTTT
CSVLEQSTEAFF
>TRBD1|14|TRBJ2-7|-|TRBV7-2
TGTGCCAGCAGCTTAGATCCGGACAGGGGCGAGCAGTACTTC
CASSLDPDRGEQYF
>TRBD1|15|TRBJ2-5|-|TRBV5-1
TGCGCCAGCAGCTCACAGACAGGGCCCCAAGAGACCCAGTACTTC
CASSSQTGPQETQYF
>-|13|TRBJ2-7|-|TRBV11-3
TGTGCCAGCAGCTTAGGACAGGACTACGAGCAGTACTTC
CASSLGQDYEQYF
>-|14|TRBJ2-2|-|TRBV9
TGTGCCAGCAATTCAGGGGATTCCGGCGGGGAGCTGTTTTTT
CASNSGDSGGELFF
>TRBD1|13|TRBJ2-5|-|TRBV29-1
TGCAGCGCGAGGGGGCCAGGCCAAGAGACCCAGTACTTC
CSARGPGQETQYF
>-|16|TRBJ2-1|-|TRBV30
TGTGCCTGGAGTGTACTCCTAGGACTGAACTACAATGAGCAGTTCTTC
CAWSVLLGLNYNEQFF
>-|14|TRBJ1-1|few|TRBV29-1
TGCAGCGTTGATGGGCAGAGAATGAACACTGAAGCTTTCTTT
CSVDGQRMNTEAFF
>-|15|TRBJ1-5|once|TRBV28
TGTGCCAGCAGTCCCCCTGACACAGCTTTTCAGCCCCAGCATTTT
CASSPPDTAFQPQHF
>TRBD2|15|TRBJ2-1|-|TRBV28
TGTGCCAGCAGTTCAGCGGGAGTAAAAATCAATGAGCAGTTCTTC
CASSSAGVKINEQFF
>-|16|TRBJ2-2|-|TRBV11-2
TGTGTCAGCAGCTTCCCATCTGGGTCGGGCACCGGGGAGCTGTTTTTT
CVSSFPSGSGTGELFF
>-|15|TRBJ1-5|-|TRBV5-6
TGTGCCAGCAGCCAACAGCTAATACCCAATCAGCCCCAGCATTTT
CASSQQLIPNQPQHF
>-|13|TRBJ2-7|-|TRBV4-2
TGTGCCAGCAGCCAGGTATACTCCTACGAGCAGTACTTC
CASSQVYSYEQYF
>-|17|TRBJ1-1|once|TRBV5-6
TGTGCCAGCAGCTGGAGGGGGGCAGGGGCCCCGAACACTGAAGCTTTCTTT
CASSWRGAGAPNTEAFF
>-|15|TRBJ1-4|-|TRBV5-8
TGTGCCAGCAGCCGACAAGGAATCCTTAATGAAAAACTGTTTTTT
CASSRQGILNEKLFF
>TRBD1|15|TRBJ2-7|-|TRBV13
TGTGCCAGCAGTTCTGGGACAGGCCCCCTCTACGAGCAGTACTTC
CASSSGTGPLYEQYF
>TRBD1|13|TRBJ1-4|-|TRBV2
TGTGCCAGCAGTGTACAGGGGGGTGAAAAACTGTTTTTT
CASSVQGGEKLFF
>TRBD1|15|TRBJ1-2|-|TRBV9
TGTGCCAGCAGCCCTTCCGGGGGGACAGGCTATGGCTACACCTTC
CASSPSGGTGYGYTF
>TRBD2|16|TRBJ2-7|-|TRBV28
TGTGCCAGCAGTTTTCGAACGGGAGGGCTCCTCTACGAGCAGTACTTC
CASSFRTGGLLYEQYF
>TRBD1|14|TRBJ1-2|-|TRBV29-1
TGCAGCGTTGAAGATCCAACAGGGGGTCTTGGCTACACCTTC
CSVEDPTGGLGYTF
>TRBD1|13|TRBJ1-2|-|TRBV28
TGTGCCACCCGACAGGGCCAAAATGGCGGCTACACCTTC
CATRQGQNGGYTF
>TRBD2|19|TRBJ2-1|-|TRBV10-3
TGTGCCATCAGTGAGTTCCTAGCGGGAGGGGAGGTTACCTACAATGAGCAGTTCTTC
CAISEFLAGGEVTYNEQFF
>-|13|TRBJ2-3|-|TRBV5-4
TGTGCCAGCAGCATATTGGCCACAGATACGCAGTATTTT
CASSILATDTQYF
>-|16|TRBJ2-3|-|TRBV6-1
TGTGCCAGCAGTGTAACTACACCGACAGTCCCAGATACGCAGTATTTT
CASSVTTPTVPDTQYF
>-|13|TRBJ1-5|once|TRBV27
TGTGCCAGCAGTTTTGGGCAGAATCAGCCCCAGCATTTT
CASSFGQNQPQHF
>TRBD2|16|TRBJ2-1|-|TRBV6-2/TRBV6-3
TGTGCCAGCAGCTCCCCGCGGGGGGGCTCCTACAATGAGCAGTTCTTC
CASSSPRGGSYNEQFF
>-|13|TRBJ2-5|-|TRBV7-7
TGTGCCAGCACCAAGTCGGGAGAAGAGACCCAGTACTTC
CASTKSGEETQYF
>TRBD1|15|TRBJ1-1|-|TRBV7-9
TGTGCCAGCAGCCCTCAAAGGACAGGAGACACTGAAGCTTTCTTT
CASSPQRTGDTEAFF
>-|14|TRBJ1-4|-|TRBV5-4
TGTGCCAGCAGCTTGGACAGGGAGGATGAAAAACTGTTTTTT
CASSLDREDEKLFF
>TRBD1|14|TRBJ1-4|once|TRBV27
TGTGCCAGCAGAAAGACAGGGATAGATGAAAAACTGTTTTTT
CASRKTGIDEKLFF
>-|15|TRBJ1-4|-|TRBV5-6
TGTGCCAGCAGCTTGGCTGGGGGCTCAGAGGAAAAACTGTTTTTT
CASSLAGGSEEKLFF
>TRBD1|14|TRBJ2-3|-|TRBV7-9
TGTGCCAGCACCCCCACAGGGACAGCAGATACGCAGTATTTT
CASTPTGTADTQYF